Listed below are T cell receptor beta chains from one sample, sequenced in a study of blood T cell repertoires in COVID-19. Using immunoSEQ multiplex PCR, the repertoire was profiled, and TCRdb retains in-frame clones only, with some absent. Of 200,000 to 250,000 clones listed, approximately 90% are singletons. Sequences were obtained from peripheral blood. These receptors all come from a man aged 55 to 70 with COVID-19, enrolled during active disease. Both conserved end residues are part of each CDR3. D genes are given only for firm matches. Size tells how often a clone was seen (once, few, many) or the class of an expanded clone, and some rows leave it out.

size	length	V	D	J	CDR3	DNA
.	11	TRBV3-1/TRBV3-2	.	TRBJ1-4	CASSQRGKLFF	TGTGCCAGCAGCCAACGGGGAAAACTGTTTTTT
.	14	TRBV19	.	TRBJ1-1	CASSGLGGDTEAFF	TGTGCCAGTAGTGGGCTAGGGGGTGACACTGAAGCTTTCTTT
.	12	TRBV6-6	.	TRBJ2-3	CASISSTDTQYF	TGTGCCAGCATATCCTCCACAGATACGCAGTATTTT
.	11	TRBV6-6	.	TRBJ2-7	CASGSSYEQYF	TGTGCCAGCGGGAGCTCCTACGAGCAGTACTTC
.	12	TRBV30	.	TRBJ1-2	CACLPGNYGYTF	TGTGCCTGCCTTCCGGGAAACTATGGCTACACCTTC
.	15	TRBV4-2	TRBD1	TRBJ2-7	CASSQEGQGPYEQYF	TGTGCCAGCAGCCAAGAGGGACAGGGTCCCTACGAGCAGTACTTC
once	14	TRBV7-3	TRBD1	TRBJ2-3	CASSSDRRTDTQYF	TGTGCCAGCAGCTCGGACAGGCGCACAGATACGCAGTATTTT
many	16	TRBV7-9	TRBD2	TRBJ2-7	CASSSRTSGSWYEQYF	TGTGCCAGCAGCTCCCGGACTAGCGGGAGTTGGTACGAGCAGTACTTC
.	15	TRBV6-5	TRBD1	TRBJ2-5	CASISAGTGEETQYF	TGTGCCAGCATCTCGGCCGGGACAGGGGAAGAGACCCAGTACTTC
.	15	TRBV28	TRBD1	TRBJ1-6	CASSRQGVDNSPLHF	TGTGCCAGCAGTAGACAGGGGGTTGATAATTCACCCCTCCACTTT
.	15	TRBV28	TRBD1	TRBJ2-7	CASSRTGTGSYEQYF	TGTGCCAGCAGCAGGACAGGGACTGGCTCCTACGAGCAGTACTTC
.	15	TRBV6-5	TRBD1	TRBJ2-1	CASSYSMGQDNEQFF	TGTGCCAGCAGTTACTCGATGGGACAGGACAATGAGCAGTTCTTC
.	14	TRBV14	TRBD1	TRBJ1-6	CASSQVAGGSPLHF	TGTGCCAGCAGCCAAGTTGCAGGGGGCTCACCCCTCCACTTT
once	13	TRBV10-3	TRBD1	TRBJ1-5	CAIGWGQGQPQHF	TGTGCCATCGGGTGGGGACAGGGGCAGCCCCAGCATTTT
once	17	TRBV11-3	.	TRBJ2-3	CASSLGGGGRVTDTQYF	TGTGCCAGCAGCTTAGGAGGGGGGGGGCGGGTCACAGATACGCAGTATTTT
once	18	TRBV9	.	TRBJ2-6	CASSVGVGSWEGANVLTF	TGTGCCAGCAGCGTAGGGGTAGGTTCCTGGGAGGGGGCCAACGTCCTGACTTTC
.	15	TRBV5-1	TRBD2	TRBJ2-2	CASSFSPGLTGELFF	TGCGCCAGCAGCTTCAGTCCGGGACTAACCGGGGAGCTGTTTTTT
.	16	TRBV7-2	TRBD1	TRBJ1-1	CASSSGDRGPYTEAFF	TGTGCCAGCAGCAGCGGGGACAGGGGGCCTTACACTGAAGCTTTCTTT
.	13	TRBV12-3/TRBV12-4	.	TRBJ2-7	CASKLSGIYEQYF	TGTGCCAGCAAATTATCGGGGATCTACGAGCAGTACTTC
.	14	TRBV5-1	TRBD1	TRBJ2-2	CASSTDRVPGELFF	TGCGCCAGCAGCACGGACAGGGTTCCCGGGGAGCTGTTTTTT
few	13	TRBV11-2	.	TRBJ2-5	CASSPTNTETQYF	TGTGCCAGCAGCCCGACTAACACAGAGACCCAGTACTTC
.	18	TRBV11-3	TRBD1	TRBJ2-1	CASSLGLAGTGYHNEQFF	TGTGCCAGCAGCTTAGGTCTAGCCGGGACAGGGTATCACAATGAGCAGTTCTTC
.	15	TRBV28	TRBD1	TRBJ1-1	CASSSSTGGFAEAFF	TGTGCCAGCAGCTCATCGACAGGGGGCTTCGCTGAAGCTTTCTTT
.	18	TRBV30	TRBD1	TRBJ1-5	CAWSANYLGTGGNQPQHF	TGTGCCTGGAGCGCCAACTACCTTGGGACAGGTGGTAATCAGCCCCAGCATTTT
once	14	TRBV7-9	.	TRBJ2-7	CASSLEWASYEQYF	TGTGCCAGCAGCTTAGAGTGGGCTTCCTACGAGCAGTACTTC
.	14	TRBV6-5	.	TRBJ1-4	CATRTARPSEKLFF	TGTGCCACCCGGACAGCCCGGCCCTCGGAAAAACTGTTTTTT
.	11	TRBV7-2	.	TRBJ1-1	CASSQDTEAFF	TGTGCCAGCAGCCAGGACACTGAAGCTTTCTTT
.	15	TRBV7-6	.	TRBJ2-3	CASSLARTVTDTQYF	TGTGCCAGCAGCTTAGCTAGGACAGTCACAGATACGCAGTATTTT
few	16	TRBV12-5	.	TRBJ1-2	CASGLTLRGGVDGYTF	TGTGCTAGTGGTTTGACCCTGCGGGGAGGGGTCGATGGCTACACCTTC
few	14	TRBV11-2	TRBD2	TRBJ2-1	CASSPGLAHNEQFF	TGTGCCAGCAGCCCGGGACTAGCCCACAATGAGCAGTTCTTC
.	12	TRBV12-3/TRBV12-4	.	TRBJ2-5	CASSHGVETQYF	TGTGCCAGCAGCCACGGGGTGGAGACCCAGTACTTC
.	12	TRBV3-1/TRBV3-2	.	TRBJ2-3	CASSQSSDTQYF	TGTGCCAGCAGCCAATCGTCCGATACGCAGTATTTT
.	14	TRBV3-1/TRBV3-2	TRBD1	TRBJ1-1	CASSHRQGRTEAFF	TGTGCCAGCAGCCATAGACAGGGGCGAACTGAAGCTTTCTTT
.	15	TRBV2	TRBD1	TRBJ1-4	CASSSRDRFDEKLFF	TGTGCCAGCAGTTCCAGGGACAGGTTTGATGAAAAACTGTTTTTT
.	14	TRBV4-2	TRBD1	TRBJ1-3	CASSQRDRGSTIYF	TGTGCCAGCAGCCAGAGGGACAGGGGCAGCACCATATATTTT
once	15	TRBV28	.	TRBJ1-4	CASYPGAGIYEKLFF	TGTGCCAGCTACCCAGGGGCAGGGATTTATGAAAAACTGTTTTTT
.	18	TRBV5-3	TRBD1	TRBJ1-2	CARILRDSGLGAGYGYTF	TGTGCCAGAATACTGCGGGACAGTGGTTTGGGAGCTGGCTATGGCTACACCTTC
.	14	TRBV3-1/TRBV3-2	TRBD1	TRBJ2-1	CASSRGTGANEQFF	TGTGCCAGCAGCCGGGGGACAGGGGCAAATGAGCAGTTCTTC
few	13	TRBV28	.	TRBJ1-1	CASSFPGNTEAFF	TGTGCCAGCAGTTTCCCGGGGAACACTGAAGCTTTCTTT
.	14	TRBV10-3	.	TRBJ2-7	CAISEGHPLAEQYF	TGTGCCATCAGTGAGGGACACCCCCTCGCCGAGCAGTACTTC